Presented here are 20 T cell receptor beta chains from one specimen sequenced in a study of shared clonotypes between healthy human individuals. The data were produced by immunoSEQ multiplex PCR, yet TCRdb's version contains in-frame clones alone and is incomplete. There are about half a million clones in the sample; 70% to 80% occur only once, and 12% lies in the top ten. The specimen was PBMCs. These receptors came from a woman aged 40 to 50 in good health. Some clones in this sample may be carry-over from other donors' samples.

The CDR3 DNA reads TGCGCCAGCAGCTTGGAGGCAGGTTCTGGGGCCAACGTCCTGACTTTC. Its translation: CASSLEAGSGANVLTF. The gene calls are TRBV5-1 and TRBJ2-6; unclear D gene. This CDR3 has 16 amino acids. The V end lost 0 bases, the J end lost 1 base, and 8 bases lay between the germline ends. CDR1 is SGHRS, CDR2 YFSETQ, per germline.

The chain uses TRBV16 and TRBJ1-5; TRBD1 matches 9 bases. Germline V gives CDR1 KGHSY, CDR2 FQNENV. V was pared by 0 bases and J by 0 bases, with 9 bases of the junction left unmatched. The CDR3 is made up of 19 amino acids. The CDR3, as DNA: TGTGCCAGCAGCCAATCGATTCCCGGGACAGGGAATAGCAATCAGCCCCAGCATTTT. It encodes CASSQSIPGTGNSNQPQHF.

The chain couples TRBV7-6 to TRBJ2-2; possible D gene TRBD1, 6 bases. Trimming pared 0 bases from V and 14 bases from J, leaving 13 bases between. Germline V gene sequence: CDR1 SGHVS, CDR2 FNYEAQ. The CDR3 extends over 13 amino acids. CDR3 nucleotides: TGTGCCAGCAGCTTAGCGCAGCCGGACAGACTGTTTTTT. Translating gives CASSLAQPDRLFF.

The J gene is TRBJ2-6, the V gene TRBV28; 9 bases are shared with TRBD1. V gave up 7 bases and J gave up 2 bases; unmatched junction bases: 12. This CDR3 is 18 amino acids long. Germline lookup yields CDR1 MDHEN and CDR2 SYDVKM. DNA for the CDR3: TGTGCCAGCAAACTCGGGGGGACAGGGTATCCTGGGGCCAACGTCCTGACTTTC. Encoded protein: CASKLGGTGYPGANVLTF.

This clone was seen only a few times. This chain links TRBV10-3 with TRBJ2-7, with 14 bases fitting TRBD2. Trimming took 4 bases from V and 2 from J; bases not matched to a gene: 4. The germline CDR1 and CDR2 sequences are ENHRY and SYGVKD. CDR3 length equals 16 residues. CDR3 nucleotides: TGTGCCATCAGTGGGGGACTAGCGGGAGAGACCTACGAGCAGTACTTC. Amino acids: CAISGGLAGETYEQYF.

A few counts support this clone. The CDR3 spells CASSKKTQGPGEKLFF. DNA for the CDR3: TGTGCCAGCAGTAAAAAAACACAGGGACCGGGGGAAAAACTGTTTTTT. This chain joins TRBV5-4 and TRBJ1-4; D perhaps matches TRBD1 (6 bases). Germline V gene data show CDR1 as SGHNT and CDR2 as YYREEE (reference sequence). The CDR3 length is 16 residues. V dropped 5 bases and J dropped 8 bases, with 22 bases sitting between them. The entire variable domain, with the rest obtained from reference TRBV5-4 and TRBJ1-4, is as follows: ETGVTQSPTHLIKTRGQQVTLRCSSQSGHNTVSWYQQALGQGPQFIFQYYREEENGRGNFPPRFSGLQFPNYSSELNVNALELDDSALYLCASSKKTQGPGEKLFFGSGTQLSVL.

The V and J genes are TRBV29-1 and TRBJ2-3; D unclear. Germline V CDR1 and CDR2: SQVTM, ANQGSEA. This CDR3 contains 12 residues. Deletions cut 7 bases from V and 0 bases from J, with 8 bases between. The CDR3 DNA reads TGCAGCGCCCGGCTCAGCACAGATACGCAGTATTTT. This translates into CSARLSTDTQYF.

This clone was observed a few times. The CDR3 sequence is CASSGDTVTQYF. The CDR3 region has the DNA TGTGCCAGCAGTGGAGACACCGTTACGCAGTATTTT. The rearrangement uses TRBV28 and TRBJ2-3; D not certain. The germline gives CDR1 MDHEN, CDR2 SYDVKM. This CDR3 is 12 amino acids long. V lost 5 bases to trimming and J lost 8 bases, with 11 bases between them. Full variable domain (outside the CDR3, taken from reference TRBV28 and TRBJ2-3): DVKVTQSSRYLVKRTGEKVFLECVQDMDHENMFWYRQDPGLGLRLIYFSYDVKMKEKGDIPEGYSVSREKKERFSLILESASTNQTSMYLCASSGDTVTQYFGPGTRLTVL.

Notes on this clone: One base separates it from a far larger clone, so it is likely a read error. This chain links TRBV27 with TRBJ2-5, with TRBD2 as a possible D gene (5 bases). The CDR3 spans 13 residues. Germline loops: CDR1 MNHEY, CDR2 SMNVEV (reference sequence). In nucleotides, the CDR3 is TGTGCCGGCAGTTTATCGGAGGAAGAGACCCAGTACTTC. It specifies CAGSLSEEETQYF.

The V gene is TRBV7-9, the J gene TRBJ2-1; TRBD2 aligns across 11 bases. Germline-derived CDR1 and CDR2 are SEHNR and FQNEAQ (reference sequence). The CDR3 runs 17 residues. Trimming removed 4 bases from V and 1 base from J; junction bases left unmatched: 6. The CDR3, as DNA: TGTGCCAGCAGCTCCCGGACTAGCGGGCTGTCCTACAATGAGCAGTTCTTC. The encoded protein is CASSSRTSGLSYNEQFF.

The rearrangement links TRBV7-7 to TRBJ1-1, with 7 bases fitting TRBD1. V lost 5 bases and J lost 3; bases outside the gene matches: 3. CDR1 and CDR2 (germline): SSHAT, FNYEAQ (reference sequence). The CDR3 spans 13 residues. CDR3 nucleotide sequence: TGTGCCAGCAGCCGGGACAGATACACTGAAGCTTTCTTT. It yields the protein CASSRDRYTEAFF.

This rearrangement joins TRBV30 to TRBJ2-1; D gene unclear. The CDR3 has 15 amino acids. Deletions cut 5 bases from V and 5 bases from J, with 19 bases between. Germline V gene data show CDR1 as GTSNPN and CDR2 as SVGIG (reference sequence). CDR3 in DNA: TGTGCCTGGTCGGATATCGCCCACGGAGACAATGAGCAGTTCTTC. This codes for CAWSDIAHGDNEQFF.

To note about this clone: A far larger clone lies a single base away; this is likely a read error. The chain links TRBV2 to TRBJ1-5; a weak D match, TRBD1 (5 bases). Looked up from germline, CDR1 is SNHLY and CDR2 is FYNNEI. V gave up 6 bases and J gave up 0 bases, with 6 bases separating them. This CDR3 spans 13 amino acids. DNA of the CDR3: TGTGCCAGCAGACAGGATAGCAATCAGCCCCAGCATTTT. It specifies CASRQDSNQPQHF. The full variable domain, its missing parts supplied by reference TRBV2 and TRBJ1-5, is EPEVTQTPSHQVTQMGQEVILRCVPISNHLYFYWYRQILGQKVEFLVSFYNNEISEKSEIFDDQFSVERPDGSNFTLKIRSTKLEDSAMYFCASRQDSNQPQHFGDGTRLSIL.

This clone was observed once. The chain couples TRBV10-3 to TRBJ2-2; 7 nucleotides agree with TRBD2. After removal of 8 bases from V and 2 bases from J, the junction contained 11 bases not matched to a gene. Germline values: CDR1 ENHRY, CDR2 SYGVKD. This CDR3 comprises 16 residues. For the CDR3, the DNA is TGTGCCATCCTAAAGATCCTAGCGGCAAACACCGGGGAGCTGTTTTTT. It encodes CAILKILAANTGELFF.

This clone was recorded once. The chain carries TRBV7-6 and TRBJ2-1, with 7 bases that match TRBD2. The CDR3 is made up of 15 amino acids. CDR1 and CDR2 from the germline V gene are SGHVS and FNYEAQ. The V segment lost 5 bases and the J segment 3 bases; nucleotides outside the gene matches: 7. The CDR3 loop reads CASSHRASGYNEQFF. In DNA form, the CDR3 reads TGTGCCAGCAGCCATAGAGCTAGCGGCTACAATGAGCAGTTCTTC.

Of note for this clone: This likely reflects a read error, since a far larger clone is one base away. The V gene is TRBV25-1, the J gene TRBJ1-5; maybe TRBD2 (5 bases). The J call is doubtful: the DNA matches TRBJ2-3 better. The CDR3 totals 15 residues. Germline assignment: CDR1 MGHDK and CDR2 SYGVNS. The CDR3 DNA reads as TGTGCCAGCAGCCCATCCGTGGGGAGCAATCAGCCCCAGTATTTT. Protein product: CASSPSVGSNQPQYF.

This clone was observed at least ten times. The V call is TRBV30, the J call TRBJ1-5, with 7 bases fitting TRBD1. The J segment lost 2 bases and the V segment lost 4 bases, leaving 5 bases of the junction unmatched. Germline CDR1 and CDR2: GTSNPN and SVGIG (reference sequence). CDR3 size: 14 residues. The CDR3 nucleotides read TGTGCCTGGACCTCCGGGACAGGCAATCAGCCCCAGCATTTT. As protein: CAWTSGTGNQPQHF.

The sample holds a few counts of this clone. This specimen includes other DNA sequences encoding the same CDR3. The V gene is TRBV5-1, the J gene TRBJ2-3; D ambiguous. Trimming cost V 0 bases and J 2 bases, with 1 base left between them. Germline CDR1 is SGHRS and CDR2 is YFSETQ. This CDR3 spans 12 amino acids. This CDR3 is CASSLATDTQYF. The CDR3 bases are TGCGCCAGCAGCTTGGCCACAGATACGCAGTATTTT.

As concerns this clone: Other DNA sequences from this sample encode an identical CDR3 as well. In nucleotides, the CDR3 is TGTGCCAGTAGTCCCGGACACCTCCAAGAGACCCAGTACTTC. It yields the protein CASSPGHLQETQYF. The chain uses TRBV19 and TRBJ2-5; D possibly corresponds to TRBD1 (5 bases). Germline lookup yields CDR1 LNHDA and CDR2 SQIVND (reference sequence). V was pared by 5 bases and J by 1 base, with 11 bases between. CDR3 length equals 14 residues.

The sample holds a few counts of this clone. The junction departs from germline at one end; a sequencing error may be responsible. The V gene is TRBV7-7, the J gene TRBJ2-2, with 9 bases that match TRBD2. The CDR3 sequence is 12 residues long. Germline values: CDR1 SSHAT, CDR2 FNYEAQ (reference sequence). The CDR3 region is CASSGRTGELFF. The CDR3 DNA reads TGTGCTAGCAGCGGGAGGACCGGGGAGCTGTTTTTT.